The rows below give T cell receptor beta chains drawn from one sample of a study of blood T cell repertoires in COVID-19. The assay was immunoSEQ multiplex PCR, and TCRdb's table has in-frame clones only and misses some. The repertoire holds fewer than 350,000 clones, with roughly 85% as singletons. The sequenced sample was PBMCs or T cells enriched from blood (not recorded which). Receptors originate from a woman aged 45-65 years who had recovered from COVID-19. Both conserved end residues are part of each CDR3. The D gene is left open where the match is weak. Part of the rows lack a size; the others show once, few, many or a class for expanded clones.

D gene	clone size	V gene	J gene	CDR3 DNA	CDR3 protein
TRBD1	NA	TRBV5-1	TRBJ1-2	TGCGCCAGCAGCGGGGGACAGGGTAAAGGCTACACCTTC	CASSGGQGKGYTF
NA	NA	TRBV27	TRBJ2-7	TGTGCCAGCAGTTTAGGACAGTCCTACGAGCAGTACTTC	CASSLGQSYEQYF
TRBD2	NA	TRBV3-1/TRBV3-2	TRBJ2-5	TGTGCCAGCAGCTACGCCGGGACTAGCGGGAGAGAGACCCAGTACTTC	CASSYAGTSGRETQYF
NA	few	TRBV27	TRBJ1-1	TGTGCCAGCCGATACGCTTTCGAAGGGGGTACTGAAGCTTTCTTT	CASRYAFEGGTEAFF
NA	NA	TRBV11-3	TRBJ2-5	TGTGCCAGCAGCCGAGGGAGGTCTGAAGAGACCCAGTACTTC	CASSRGRSEETQYF
TRBD1	NA	TRBV5-1	TRBJ2-5	TGCGCCAGCAGCACTCCCGGGACAGGGGGCTCTAGATCGGCAGAGACCCAGTACTTC	CASSTPGTGGSRSAETQYF
NA	NA	TRBV6-5	TRBJ1-1	TGTGCCAGCAGGGGGGGTCCCGCCATTGAAGCTTTCTTT	CASRGGPAIEAFF
TRBD2	NA	TRBV5-1	TRBJ2-1	TGCGCCAGCAGCCCGGGACTAGCGGGGGGCAAAAGCTCCTACAATGAGCAGTTCTTC	CASSPGLAGGKSSYNEQFF
TRBD2	NA	TRBV7-8	TRBJ2-3	TGTGCCAGCAGCACGACTAGCGGGATAGCACATACGCAGTATTTT	CASSTTSGIAHTQYF
NA	NA	TRBV7-9	TRBJ2-7	TGTGCCAGCAGCCCTGACAGGTCCTACGAGCAGTACTTC	CASSPDRSYEQYF
NA	NA	TRBV30	TRBJ1-1	TGTGCCTGGGGGGGTCGGGGAGGCACTGAAGCTTTCTTT	CAWGGRGGTEAFF
TRBD1	few	TRBV27	TRBJ2-1	TGTGCCAGCACTTCTGACGGGACAGTACGGGGCAATGAGCAGTTCTTC	CASTSDGTVRGNEQFF
NA	NA	TRBV7-2	TRBJ1-2	TGTGCCAGCAGCCTTCGGCAGGGTCTGTCACATGGCTACACCTTC	CASSLRQGLSHGYTF
TRBD2	NA	TRBV29-1	TRBJ2-5	TGCAGCGTTGCCGGGACTAGCGTCCAAGAGACCCAGTACTTC	CSVAGTSVQETQYF
TRBD1	NA	TRBV7-9	TRBJ1-3	TGTGCCAGCAGCTTAGGACAGGGGGCGACTGGAAACACCATATATTTT	CASSLGQGATGNTIYF
NA	NA	TRBV5-1	TRBJ2-1	TGCGCCAGCAGCTTGGGGTCCACTACTCGGCGCGAGCAGTTCTTC	CASSLGSTTRREQFF
NA	NA	TRBV29-1	TRBJ2-7	TGCAGCGTTGAAGGAGGGTTGGACTTCTACGAGCAGTACTTC	CSVEGGLDFYEQYF
NA	NA	TRBV6-5	TRBJ1-1	TGTGCCAGCTATCCGGGGAAACCGGACACTGAAGCTTTCTTT	CASYPGKPDTEAFF
TRBD1	NA	TRBV30	TRBJ2-5	TGTGCCTGGGAACAGGGGGCCGAGACCCAGTACTTC	CAWEQGAETQYF
NA	once	TRBV24-1	TRBJ1-2	TGTGCCACCAGTGATTCAGGGAACTATGGCTACACCTTC	CATSDSGNYGYTF
TRBD1	once	TRBV15	TRBJ2-5	TGTGCCACCAGCAGAGAGGGACAGTACCAAGAGACCCAGTACTTC	CATSREGQYQETQYF
TRBD1	NA	TRBV29-1	TRBJ1-2	TGCAGCGTTGCAGGGACAGGGGGTGCGCGGACTACCTTTAACTATGGCTACACCTTC	CSVAGTGGARTTFNYGYTF
TRBD1	NA	TRBV28	TRBJ2-1	TGTGCCAGCAGTTTAACCGGGACAGGGGGCCGGGGTGAGCAGTTCTTC	CASSLTGTGGRGEQFF
NA	NA	TRBV2	TRBJ2-5	TGTGCCAGCAGGGGAGGAGGGGAGACCCAGTACTTC	CASRGGGETQYF
NA	once	TRBV29-1	TRBJ1-1	TGCAGCGTTGGGAGCCTCACGGGGGGACTAGGGAACACTGAAGCTTTCTTT	CSVGSLTGGLGNTEAFF
TRBD1	NA	TRBV9	TRBJ1-1	TGTGCCAGCAGCGAGTCCCGGGACAGGGCCCTGAACACTGAAGCTTTCTTT	CASSESRDRALNTEAFF
NA	NA	TRBV30	TRBJ1-2	TGTGCCTGGAGTTCTACAGGGTATGGCTACACCTTC	CAWSSTGYGYTF
NA	NA	TRBV5-4	TRBJ1-4	TGTGCCAGCAGCTTGGGGGGGGGAGTCGGTGAAAAACTGTTTTTT	CASSLGGGVGEKLFF
NA	NA	TRBV28	TRBJ1-6	TGTGCCAGCAGTTTCTCGAGCTCCTATAATTCACCCCTCCACTTT	CASSFSSSYNSPLHF
TRBD1	once	TRBV7-2	TRBJ2-5	TGTGCCAGCAGCCAGGACAGGGTGGGGGGGACCCAGTACTTC	CASSQDRVGGTQYF
TRBD1	NA	TRBV10-3	TRBJ1-2	TGTGCCATCAGTGGGGACAGGGCAAATGGCTACACCTTC	CAISGDRANGYTF
TRBD1	NA	TRBV6-6	TRBJ1-1	TGTGCCAGCAGTTACTCGGGACAGGGGACCACTGAAGCTTTCTTT	CASSYSGQGTTEAFF
TRBD1	NA	TRBV29-1	TRBJ2-5	TGCAGCGTTGAAGTTTTGGGACAGCCCCAAGAGACCCAGTACTTC	CSVEVLGQPQETQYF
NA	NA	TRBV18	TRBJ1-1	TGTGCCAGCTCACCATGGGCAGGGAACACTGAAGCTTTCTTT	CASSPWAGNTEAFF
TRBD1	NA	TRBV18	TRBJ2-7	TGTGCCAGCTCCCGGACAGGGATTGATTACGAGCAGTACTTC	CASSRTGIDYEQYF
NA	NA	TRBV11-3	TRBJ2-7	TGTGCCAGCAGCTTTCATCGGGGAACCGAGCAGTACTTC	CASSFHRGTEQYF
NA	once	TRBV30	TRBJ1-5	TGTGCCTGGAACGGCCAGGAGGGTCAGCCCCAGCATTTT	CAWNGQEGQPQHF
TRBD2	NA	TRBV4-2	TRBJ2-3	TGTGCCAGCAGGCCTAGCGGGGGCGCCTCAAGAGATACGCAGTATTTT	CASRPSGGASRDTQYF
NA	NA	TRBV5-6	TRBJ2-1	TGTGCCAGCAGCTTCCGGGAGATAGAGCAGTTCTTC	CASSFREIEQFF
TRBD2	NA	TRBV9	TRBJ2-3	TGTGCCAGCAGCGTAGAGGGGCTAGCGGGAGGAATTGGAGATACGCAGTATTTT	CASSVEGLAGGIGDTQYF
NA	NA	TRBV11-2	TRBJ1-4	TGTGCCAGCAGCTTAGCGGGATTAGGCGAAAAACTGTTTTTT	CASSLAGLGEKLFF